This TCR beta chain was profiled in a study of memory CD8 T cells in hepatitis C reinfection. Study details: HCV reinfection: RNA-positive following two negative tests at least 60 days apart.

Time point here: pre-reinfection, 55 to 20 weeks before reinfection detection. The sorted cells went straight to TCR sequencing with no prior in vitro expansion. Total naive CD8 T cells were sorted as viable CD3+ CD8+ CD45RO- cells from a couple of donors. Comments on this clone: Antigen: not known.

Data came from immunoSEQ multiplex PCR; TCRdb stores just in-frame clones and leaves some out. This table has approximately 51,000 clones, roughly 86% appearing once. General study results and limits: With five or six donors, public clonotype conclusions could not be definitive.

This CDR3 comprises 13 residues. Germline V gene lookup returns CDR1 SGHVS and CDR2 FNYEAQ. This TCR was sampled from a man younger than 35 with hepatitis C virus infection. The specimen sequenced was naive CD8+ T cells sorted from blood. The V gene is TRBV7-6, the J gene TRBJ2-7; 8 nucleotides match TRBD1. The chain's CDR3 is CVSTTGGSYEQYF. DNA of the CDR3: TGTGTCAGTACAACAGGGGGATCCTACGAGCAGTACTTC.